The rows below give T cell receptor beta chains drawn from one sample of a study of T cells in Graves' hyperthyroidism and ophthalmopathy. Each CDR3 protein gets one entry after TCRdb re-called the multiplex PCR reads with MiXCR. This sample has about 340,000 distinct CDR3 sequences; about 21% occur once, and the top ten carry around 50%. Sequencing input: blood. The receptors here all came from a woman in her fifties or sixties with Graves' hyperthyroidism. CDR3s include the opening cysteine and the closing phenylalanine or tryptophan. The D gene is left open where the match is weak. Size tells how often a clone was seen (once, few, many) or the class of an expanded clone, and some rows leave it out.

TRBD2,many,TRBV12-3/TRBV12-4,TRBJ2-1,CASSRLAGDGDEQFF,TGTGCCAGCAGTAGACTAGCGGGAGACGGCGATGAGCAGTTCTTC
NA,NA,TRBV11-2,TRBJ2-1,CASSLGGGGGRYEQFF,TGTGCCAGCAGCTTAGGGGGAGGAGGAGGGAGGTATGAGCAGTTCTTC
NA,many,TRBV6-1,TRBJ2-3,CASSRMEELGSTDTQYF,TGTGCCAGCAGCCGTATGGAGGAGCTGGGAAGCACAGATACGCAGTATTTT
NA,many,TRBV27,TRBJ1-5,CASSARGPDQPQHF,TGTGCCAGCAGTGCTAGGGGTCCGGATCAGCCCCAGCATTTT
NA,once,TRBV6-1,TRBJ2-4,CASSEKTIQYF,TGTGCCAGCAGTGAAAAGACTATTCAGTACTTC
TRBD1,many,TRBV6-1,TRBJ1-5,CASTGTGGGSNQPQHF,TGTGCCAGCACCGGGACAGGGGGCGGGAGCAATCAGCCCCAGCATTTT
NA,NA,TRBV6-1,TRBJ1-1,CASSPQDNTEAFF,TGTGCCAGCAGTCCTCAGGATAACACTGAAGCTTTCTTT
NA,NA,TRBV5-1,TRBJ2-3,CASTFWDRYTDTQYF,TGCGCCAGCACCTTCTGGGATCGATACACAGATACGCAGTATTTT
NA,many,TRBV12-3/TRBV12-4,TRBJ2-7,CASSRRISSYEQYF,TGTGCCAGCAGTCGCCGGATCAGCTCCTACGAGCAGTACTTC
NA,many,TRBV5-1,TRBJ1-2,CASSLGGATGGYTF,TGCGCCAGCAGCTTGGGAGGGGCCACCGGAGGCTACACCTTC
NA,many,TRBV18,TRBJ2-7,CASSPGTVHEQYF,TGTGCCAGCTCACCGGGCACAGTCCACGAGCAGTACTTC
NA,many,TRBV7-9,TRBJ2-1,CASRPLALRAIHEQFF,TGTGCCAGCAGACCTCTAGCTTTGAGGGCCATCCATGAGCAGTTCTTC
TRBD2,few,TRBV7-7,TRBJ2-3,CASSFGLAGSPDTQYF,TGTGCTAGCAGCTTCGGACTAGCGGGATCCCCAGATACGCAGTATTTT
NA,few,TRBV5-1,TRBJ2-7,CASSLDGMMIYEQYF,TGCGCCAGCAGCCTGGACGGTATGATGATCTACGAGCAGTACTTC
NA,NA,TRBV28,TRBJ1-5,CASRYPGGNQPQHF,TGTGCCAGCAGATATCCAGGGGGCAATCAGCCCCAGCATTTT
NA,few,TRBV20-1,TRBJ1-2,CSARGGGYTF,TGCAGTGCTAGGGGGGGTGGCTACACCTTC
NA,few,TRBV6-1,TRBJ1-5,CASSEATVNQPQHF,TGTGCCAGCAGTGAAGCGACAGTAAATCAGCCCCAGCATTTT
NA,many,TRBV15,TRBJ2-7,CATSRDAGRGQQYEQYF,TGTGCCACCAGCAGAGATGCCGGCCGGGGGCAGCAGTACGAGCAGTACTTC
TRBD2,many,TRBV5-8,TRBJ2-3,CASSPTSGRGTDTQYF,TGTGCCAGCAGTCCGACTAGCGGGAGAGGTACAGATACGCAGTATTTT
NA,many,TRBV5-1,TRBJ1-1,CASSLAMGVGTEAFF,TGCGCCAGCAGCTTGGCCATGGGGGTTGGCACTGAAGCTTTCTTT
NA,NA,TRBV19,TRBJ2-5,CASSGTHGETQYF,TGTGCCAGTAGTGGGACTCACGGGGAGACCCAGTACTTC
NA,NA,TRBV12-3/TRBV12-4,TRBJ1-5,CASSPSWGKGNQPQHF,TGTGCCAGCAGTCCCAGTTGGGGGAAGGGCAATCAGCCCCAGCATTTT
NA,NA,TRBV5-1,TRBJ1-4,CASSKRGRGEKLFF,TGCGCCAGCAGCAAACGGGGGCGAGGTGAAAAACTGTTTTTT
TRBD2,NA,TRBV28,TRBJ2-5,CASIPAGLAGGGETQYF,TGTGCCAGCATTCCCGCCGGGCTAGCGGGAGGGGGGGAGACCCAGTACTTC
NA,few,TRBV10-3,TRBJ1-1,CAIWAENMNTEAFF,TGTGCCATCTGGGCTGAAAACATGAACACTGAAGCTTTCTTT
TRBD2,NA,TRBV20-1,TRBJ2-5,CSARDSAGGLKTQYF,TGCAGTGCTAGAGATTCGGCGGGGGGGCTGAAGACCCAGTACTTC
NA,once,TRBV24-1,TRBJ2-3,CATSASTGTQYF,TGTGCCACCAGCGCAAGCACAGGTACGCAGTATTTT
TRBD2,many,TRBV6-1,TRBJ2-1,CASSLAERMAGGEQFF,TGTGCCAGCAGCCTCGCGGAAAGGATGGCGGGGGGCGAGCAGTTCTTC
NA,many,TRBV28,TRBJ2-7,CASSFPILQGKNSYEQYF,TGTGCCAGCAGTTTCCCAATACTGCAGGGTAAGAACTCCTACGAGCAGTACTTC
NA,many,TRBV20-1,TRBJ2-7,CSASASAREQYF,TGCAGTGCTAGCGCATCCGCTCGGGAGCAGTACTTC
NA,many,TRBV20-1,TRBJ2-5,CSARKGPETQYF,TGCAGTGCTAGGAAAGGGCCAGAGACCCAGTACTTC
NA,NA,TRBV20-1,TRBJ2-5,CSASGDQETQYF,TGCAGTGCTAGCGGGGATCAAGAGACCCAGTACTTC
TRBD2,few,TRBV11-3,TRBJ2-7,CASSRSGGSYEQYF,TGTGCCAGCAGCCGTAGCGGGGGCTCCTACGAGCAGTACTTC
NA,NA,TRBV19,TRBJ2-5,CASSLTWLAGETQYF,TGTGCCAGCAGCCTTACGTGGCTAGCCGGAGAGACCCAGTACTTC
NA,many,TRBV6-1,TRBJ1-1,CASSNRQKNTEAFF,TGTGCCAGCAGTAACCGACAAAAGAACACTGAAGCTTTCTTT
TRBD2,NA,TRBV28,TRBJ2-7,CASSYWLAGYEQYF,TGTGCCAGCAGTTATTGGCTAGCGGGATACGAGCAGTACTTC
TRBD1,few,TRBV20-1,TRBJ1-5,CSAREGGAGNQPQHF,TGCAGTGCTAGAGAAGGGGGCGCCGGCAATCAGCCCCAGCATTTT
TRBD2,NA,TRBV19,TRBJ2-7,CASSPGLAGGNEQYF,TGTGCCAGTAGTCCGGGACTAGCGGGAGGGAACGAGCAGTACTTC
NA,NA,TRBV7-9,TRBJ2-5,CASSLAVTGTPGTQYF,TGTGCCAGCAGCTTAGCGGTAACGGGAACCCCGGGGACCCAGTACTTC
TRBD2,many,TRBV4-2,TRBJ2-7,CASSQDASGTYEQYF,TGTGCCAGCAGCCAAGATGCTAGCGGCACTTACGAGCAGTACTTC
TRBD2,NA,TRBV10-2,TRBJ2-5,CASSETSGAETQYF,TGCGCCAGCAGTGAGACTAGCGGGGCTGAGACCCAGTACTTC
NA,many,TRBV18,TRBJ1-1,CASSPFGGVAEAFF,TGTGCCAGCTCACCATTTGGGGGGGTCGCTGAAGCTTTCTTT
NA,many,TRBV28,TRBJ1-1,CASSLLGGSPPEAFF,TGTGCCAGCAGTTTATTGGGGGGGTCCCCACCTGAAGCTTTCTTT
NA,few,TRBV18,TRBJ1-2,CASSPSQNNYGYTF,TGTGCCAGCTCACCAAGTCAAAACAACTATGGCTACACCTTC
NA,NA,TRBV5-1,TRBJ1-2,CTSSLMAGANYGYTF,TGCACCAGCAGCTTGATGGCAGGTGCTAACTATGGCTACACCTTC
NA,many,TRBV18,TRBJ2-7,CASSTTRRTYEQYF,TGTGCCAGCTCAACGACAAGGAGAACCTACGAGCAGTACTTC
TRBD1,few,TRBV6-1,TRBJ2-5,CASSERGRGQETQYF,TGTGCCAGCAGTGAAAGGGGCAGGGGGCAAGAGACCCAGTACTTC
NA,many,TRBV6-1,TRBJ1-4,CASTEGQTNEKLFF,TGTGCCAGCACCGAAGGACAGACTAATGAAAAACTGTTTTTT
NA,many,TRBV6-1,TRBJ2-2,CASSERRGRRNTGELFF,TGTGCCAGCAGTGAAAGGCGAGGGCGGCGAAACACCGGGGAGCTGTTTTTT
TRBD1,many,TRBV20-1,TRBJ1-2,CSGQGNGYTF,TGCAGTGGACAGGGGAATGGCTACACCTTC
TRBD2,many,TRBV28,TRBJ2-7,CASSSSGRLTYEQYF,TGTGCCAGCAGTTCAAGCGGGAGGCTCACCTACGAGCAGTACTTC
TRBD2,many,TRBV28,TRBJ2-1,CASSLTSGGRNEQFF,TGTGCCAGCAGTCTGACTAGCGGGGGGCGGAATGAGCAGTTCTTC
NA,few,TRBV19,TRBJ2-1,CASSISGDHEQFF,TGTGCCAGTAGTATAAGTGGGGACCATGAGCAGTTCTTC
NA,many,TRBV12-3/TRBV12-4,TRBJ2-7,CASSFSLGGKGLDYEQYF,TGTGCCAGCAGTTTTTCCCTTGGCGGGAAAGGATTGGACTACGAGCAGTACTTC
NA,many,TRBV7-9,TRBJ2-5,CASSRQGSGAGRTAWETQYF,TGTGCCAGCAGCAGACAGGGAAGCGGGGCTGGGAGGACCGCCTGGGAGACCCAGTACTTC